The 14 T cell receptor beta chains below all came from one sample that was sequenced in a study of blood T cell repertoires in COVID-19. Sequenced by immunoSEQ multiplex PCR; TCRdb stores in-frame clones only, minus some. The sample has about 400,000 clones; roughly 90% are singletons. Sequencing was carried out using PBMCs or T cells enriched from blood (not recorded which). The receptors shown here come from a woman in her thirties or forties with acute COVID-19.

This clone was recorded only once. The J gene is TRBJ1-3, the V gene TRBV5-1; D is unclear. Trimming took off 2 bases at V and 0 bases at J, with 18 bases between the two ends. There are 18 residues in the CDR3. The V gene's germline CDR1 is SGHRS and CDR2 YFSETQ. DNA for the CDR3: TGCGCCAGCAGCTTTGTAGCATCCACACCAACCTCTGGAAACACCATATATTTT. Its translation is CASSFVASTPTSGNTIYF.

V gene TRBV3-1 (or the pseudogene TRBV3-2) combines with J gene TRBJ2-5, with 15 bases fitting TRBD2. V lost 7 bases and J lost 10; bases outside the gene matches: 7. CDR3 length equals 14 residues. Germline loops: CDR1 LGHDT, CDR2 YNNKEL (reference sequence). As DNA, the CDR3 is TGTGCCAGCACCAAAGGACTAGCGGGGGGGCTCCAGTACTTC. It codes for CASTKGLAGGLQYF.

The rearrangement links TRBV6-4 to TRBJ2-1; possible D gene TRBD2, 6 bases. CDR1 is MRHNA, CDR2 SNTAGT, per germline. The CDR3 is 18 residues long. V was clipped by 4 bases and J by 9 bases, with 28 bases between them. The CDR3 here is CASSVGFPARWEVCEQFF. The CDR3 coding sequence is TGTGCCAGCAGTGTCGGTTTCCCCGCTAGGTGGGAGGTTTGTGAGCAGTTCTTC.

V usage is TRBV5-6 and J usage is TRBJ2-5; TRBD1 agrees at 9 bases. Germline V gene lookup returns CDR1 SGHDT and CDR2 YYEEEE. V dropped 4 bases and J dropped 7; count of bases not matched to a gene: 5. The CDR3 is 13 amino acids. CDR3 nucleotide sequence: TGTGCCAGCAGCGGGACAGGGCTGGGGACCCAGTACTTC. This codes for CASSGTGLGTQYF.

This chain's CDR3 is CASSPPLGTSRDTQYF. Here the CDR3 DNA reads TGTGCCAGCTCACCACCTCTCGGGACTAGCAGGGATACGCAGTATTTT. The chain employs TRBV18 and TRBJ2-3; 9 positions match TRBD2. The CDR3 contains 16 residues. Germline CDR1 KGHSH, CDR2 LQKENI. V was clipped by 0 bases and J by 6 bases; unmatched bases: 7.

The genes are TRBV9 and TRBJ2-7; 7 nucleotides match TRBD2. CDR3 size: 15 residues. Germline V lookup: CDR1 SGDLS, CDR2 YYNGEE. Unmatched junction bases numbered 8, after V lost 2 bases and J lost 3 bases. The CDR3, as DNA: TGTGCCAGCAGCGTTGGGGGGGACCTAGGCTACGAGCAGTACTTC. Translating it yields CASSVGGDLGYEQYF.

The genes are TRBV6-5 and TRBJ2-7; TRBD1 aligns across 8 bases. This CDR3 has 14 amino acids. V dropped 6 bases and J dropped 4; count of bases not matched to a gene: 8. CDR1 is MNHEY, CDR2 SVGAGI, per germline. In DNA, the CDR3 is TGTGCCAGCAGCTTCGGACAGGGTCGGTACGAGCAGTACTTC. It codes for CASSFGQGRYEQYF.

The V and J genes are TRBV9 and TRBJ2-7; D is perhaps TRBD2 (7 bases). The CDR3 has 14 amino acids. Trimming removed 4 bases at V and 3 bases at J, with 14 bases between. Looked up from germline, CDR1 is SGDLS and CDR2 is YYNGEE. CDR3 sequence reads: CASSRRGGRYEQYF. Written as DNA, the CDR3 is TGTGCCAGCAGCCGTAGGGGGGGTCGCTACGAGCAGTACTTC.

The V and J genes are TRBV7-6 and TRBJ2-7; D remains unclear. V gave up 7 bases and J gave up 0 bases, with 16 bases separating them. CDR1 and CDR2 from the germline V gene are SGHVS and FNYEAQ. The CDR3 is 15 amino acids. This CDR3 reads CASIQAPGSSYEQYF. As DNA, the CDR3 is TGTGCCAGCATCCAAGCCCCAGGTAGCTCCTACGAGCAGTACTTC.

This clone was picked up one time. The J gene is TRBJ1-2, the V gene TRBV29-1, with D hard to call. Germline V gives CDR1 SQVTM, CDR2 ANQGSEA. The CDR3 contains 13 residues. The V gene lost 0 bases and the J gene lost 5 bases, with 10 bases spanning the gap. The CDR3 region is CSVEEFSGYGYTF. The CDR3 DNA is TGCAGCGTTGAAGAGTTCAGCGGTTATGGCTACACCTTC.

J is TRBJ2-7 and V is TRBV5-1; 8 bases fit TRBD1. The CDR3 consists of 14 residues. Losses at the gene ends were 2 bases for V and 2 bases for J; bases not matched to a gene: 3. Germline CDR1 reads SGHRS; CDR2 reads YFSETQ. The CDR3 reads CASSLQGGAYEQYF. CDR3 DNA sequence: TGCGCCAGCAGCTTACAGGGGGGTGCCTACGAGCAGTACTTC.

The rearrangement uses TRBV25-1 and TRBJ2-4; D is possibly TRBD1 (7 bases). V was pared by 5 bases and J by 8 bases, with 13 bases between. Per germline, CDR1 MGHDK and CDR2 SYGVNS. The CDR3 spans 13 residues. The CDR3 spells CASSLTGTYIQYF. The CDR3 bases are TGTGCCAGCAGTTTGACAGGGACTTACATTCAGTACTTC.

The chain links TRBV6-1 to TRBJ1-5; D might be TRBD1 (6 bases). Germline V lookup: CDR1 MNHNS, CDR2 SASEGT. Trimming took 4 bases from V and 2 from J, leaving 15 bases between them. The CDR3 runs to 16 residues. CDR3 protein: CASSGGAGDGNQPQHF. In nucleotides, the CDR3 is TGTGCCAGCAGTGGAGGGGCAGGGGATGGCAATCAGCCCCAGCATTTT.

CDR3 amino acids: CASSQETSADIQYF. CDR3 sequence (DNA): TGTGCCAGCAGCCAAGAGACTAGCGCGGACATTCAGTACTTC. The chain has TRBV3-1 (or the pseudogene TRBV3-2) and TRBJ2-4; TRBD2 agrees at 8 bases. The CDR3 runs to 14 residues. V shed 0 bases and J 8 bases; nucleotides not matched to a gene: 3. Per germline, CDR1 LGHDT and CDR2 YNNKEL (reference sequence).